This entry lists 9 T cell receptor beta chains sequenced from one sample in a study of Graves' ophthalmopathy and Graves' hyperthyroidism. Amplification of TCR beta CDR3 regions used RNA transcripts. Second-round multiplex PCR followed a first-round RT-PCR using HTBI primers. MiXCR, applied by TCRdb to the multiplex PCR reads, yields one record per CDR3 protein. Among about 480,000 distinct CDR3 sequences, about 15% were seen once, and the ten largest hold roughly 10%. Source material: blood. These receptors all come from a woman aged 25 to 39 with Graves' ophthalmopathy.

This clonotype has at least ten counts. One junction end disagrees with the germline gene, perhaps due to a read error. The chain employs TRBV7-2 and TRBJ2-4; TRBD2 is a possible D gene (6 bases). The CDR3 length is 16 residues. Germline loops: CDR1 SGHTA, CDR2 FQGNSA. Here the CDR3 reads CASSSRRRGAGNIKYF. CDR3 DNA sequence: TGTGCCAGCAGCTCGAGGAGGAGGGGCGCGGGGAACATTAAGTACTTC.

This clonotype has at least ten counts. The chain couples TRBV11-2 to TRBJ1-2; D is ambiguous. Per the germline V gene, CDR1 is SGHAT and CDR2 is FQNNGV. The germline V and J ends were trimmed by 4 bases and 4 bases, with 13 bases remaining between them. The CDR3 loop spans 14 amino acids. In DNA, the CDR3 is TGTGCCAGCAGCTCAGACCTCAGCTTCTATGGCTACACCTTC. Translation gives CASSSDLSFYGYTF. The full variable domain, its missing parts supplied by reference TRBV11-2 and TRBJ1-2, is EAGVAQSPRYKIIEKRQSVAFWCNPISGHATLYWYQQILGQGPKLLIQFQNNGVVDDSQLPKDRFSAERLKGVDSTLKIQPAKLEDSAVYLCASSSDLSFYGYTFGSGTRLTVV.

Many counts were recorded for this clonotype. The CDR3 loop reads CASSFPDSKLTEAFF. The CDR3 DNA reads TGTGCCAGCAGCTTCCCGGACAGCAAGCTGACTGAAGCTTTCTTT. V and J are TRBV7-2 and TRBJ1-1; D may be TRBD1 (6 bases). In germline, CDR1 is SGHTA, CDR2 FQGNSA. V lost 3 bases and J lost 5, with 16 bases in between. The CDR3 extends over 15 amino acids.

This clonotype was recorded at least ten times. The chain recombines TRBV12-3 or TRBV12-4 with TRBJ2-7, with D maybe TRBD1 (6 bases). This CDR3 spans 12 amino acids. V lost 5 bases, J lost 6 bases, and 11 bases lay in between. CDR3 coding DNA: TGTGCCAGCAGTCACAGGGTCATCGAGCAGTACTTC. Its translation is CASSHRVIEQYF.

This clonotype was observed at least ten times. The V and J genes are TRBV28 and TRBJ1-2; tentative D call: TRBD1 (6 bases). Trimming took 2 bases from V and 0 from J, leaving 13 bases between them. The length of the CDR3 is 16 residues. Germline V gives CDR1 MDHEN, CDR2 SYDVKM. The CDR3 region is CASSLEGGEANYGYTF. Written as DNA, the CDR3 is TGTGCCAGCAGTTTAGAAGGGGGTGAGGCTAACTATGGCTACACCTTC.

This clonotype was counted many times. The CDR3 protein is CASGKAGPGELFF. CDR3 nucleotides: TGTGCCAGCGGGAAAGCGGGACCCGGGGAGCTGTTTTTT. V is TRBV6-1 and J is TRBJ2-2, with 7 positions matching TRBD2. Looked up from germline, CDR1 is MNHNS and CDR2 is SASEGT. The CDR3 runs to 13 residues. V shed 8 bases, J shed 6 bases, and the junction held 6 bases outside the gene matches.

The chain couples TRBV30 to TRBJ2-7, with TRBD2 as a possible D gene (6 bases). The CDR3 loop spans 15 amino acids. The V gene lost 1 base and the J gene lost 0 bases, with 13 bases spanning the gap. Germline CDR1 is GTSNPN and CDR2 is SVGIG (reference sequence). Here the CDR3 reads CAWSAGLPSSYEQYF. The CDR3 nucleotides are TGTGCCTGGAGTGCAGGACTACCTAGCTCCTACGAGCAGTACTTC.

The chain has TRBV20-1 and TRBJ1-1; TRBD1 matches at 7 bases. CDR3 length equals 15 residues. With 2 bases clipped from V and 1 base from J, the junction kept 7 bases outside the gene matches. Germline CDR1 reads DFQATT; CDR2 reads SNEGSKA (reference sequence). CDR3 sequence (DNA): TGCAGTGCTAGATATCAGGACAGGCCGAACACTGAAGCTTTCTTT. Translated: CSARYQDRPNTEAFF.

As for this clonotype: This clone may be a read error of a much larger clone one base away. Here the CDR3 DNA reads TGTGCCACCAGCGGAGATATATTAGCGGGGTCTCAGTACTTC. The encoded protein is CATSGDILAGSQYF. The chain joins TRBV15 to TRBJ2-5; 8 bases are a match to TRBD2. The length of the CDR3 is 14 residues. Germline CDR1 and CDR2: LNHNV and YYDKDF (reference sequence).